This record concerns one T cell receptor beta chain sequence. V was pared by 4 bases and J by 6 bases, with 2 bases of the junction left unmatched. Looked up from germline, CDR1 is LNHDA and CDR2 is SQIVND (reference sequence). The CDR3 spans 13 residues. The data were taken from a study of blood T cell repertoires in COVID-19. About the study: Samples taken during acute and convalescent COVID-19 were collected in the United States, Italy and Spain. The analysed material was cDNA or gDNA that came from T cells, B-cell-depleted T cells, or PBMCs.

In the authors' methods: Amplified reference gene primers provided the basis for estimating nucleated cell counts. This table comes from immunoSEQ multiplex PCR, and its TCRdb copy is limited to in-frame clones, with some not included. The V and J calls and clone size are taken from that table; D and trimming were inferred from the DNA. This table has more than 90,000 clones, around three quarters appearing once. Material: peripheral blood. V gene TRBV19 combines with J gene TRBJ1-5; 8 bases are shared with TRBD1. The origin of this receptor is a man aged 65-85 years with acute or convalescent COVID-19. CDR3: CASSRTGSQPQHF. CDR3 DNA: TGTGCCAGTAGTAGGACAGGGAGTCAGCCCCAGCATTTT.